This T cell receptor beta chain emerged from a study of technical replicates of blood from four donors. The table came from immunoSEQ multiplex PCR; TCRdb's copy has only in-frame clones and leaves some out. The sample shows 9,500 to 15,000 clones, around 79% of them seen only once. Looked up from germline, CDR1 is ENHRY and CDR2 is SYGVKD. V lost 0 bases and J lost 6, with 11 bases in between. The CDR3 contains 15 residues. The origin of this receptor is a human donor in good health. The rearrangement uses TRBV10-3 and TRBJ2-2; D possibly corresponds to TRBD2 (5 bases). Input material: PBMCs. The chain's CDR3 is CAISESLTTPGELFF. The DNA for the CDR3 is TGTGCCATCAGTGAGTCTCTGACTACCCCCGGGGAGCTGTTTTTT.